This T cell receptor (beta chain) was identified during a study of control samples from healthy donors and cancer patients. This clone showed up just once. Sequencing used immunoSEQ multiplex PCR; TCRdb keeps in-frame clones, though not all of them. The sample holds about 120,000 clones, around nine tenths seen once. The trim removed 5 bases at V and 8 bases at J, leaving 4 bases unmatched. The CDR3 loop spans 13 amino acids. Germline assignment: CDR1 MNHEY and CDR2 SVGAGI. What was sequenced was blood. This sequence originates from a man aged 35 to 55 in good health. The genes are TRBV6-5 and TRBJ1-2, with 11 bases that match TRBD1. The CDR3 here is CASSPDRGRGYTF. In DNA, the CDR3 is TGTGCCAGCAGTCCGGACAGGGGGCGAGGCTACACCTTC.